Listed below are T cell receptor beta chains from one sample, sequenced in a study of blood T cell repertoires in COVID-19. Profiled with immunoSEQ multiplex PCR; TCRdb holds only in-frame clones, not every one. Counted here are about 190,000 clones, roughly three quarters occurring once; the ten biggest clones make up 17%. Sequences were obtained from PBMCs or T cells enriched from blood (not recorded which). The receptor source for this set is a woman in her fifties or sixties with acute COVID-19. CDR3s include the opening cysteine and the closing phenylalanine or tryptophan. The D gene is left open where the match is weak. Size is stated for part of the rows, as once, few or many counts, or as a class when the clone is expanded.

v_gene: TRBV5-4; len: 14; d_gene: -; j_gene: TRBJ1-2; abundance: -; CDR3nt: TGTGCCAGCAGCCCTGGACGGGGGGCTTATGGCTACACCTTC; CDR3aa: CASSPGRGAYGYTF
v_gene: TRBV5-1; len: 17; d_gene: TRBD2; j_gene: TRBJ2-2; abundance: -; CDR3nt: TGCGCCAGCAGCCTGAATGCGGGACTAGTGGGCACCGGGGAGCTGTTTTTT; CDR3aa: CASSLNAGLVGTGELFF
v_gene: TRBV6-6; len: 17; d_gene: TRBD2; j_gene: TRBJ2-3; abundance: -; CDR3nt: TGTGCCAGCAGTCCATTTAGCGGGGGGGCCGTCGCAGATACGCAGTATTTT; CDR3aa: CASSPFSGGAVADTQYF
v_gene: TRBV9; len: 15; d_gene: -; j_gene: TRBJ2-5; abundance: -; CDR3nt: TGTGCCAGCAGCGTAGAGTTGGGGGCGTGGGAGACCCAGTACTTC; CDR3aa: CASSVELGAWETQYF
v_gene: TRBV5-1; len: 14; d_gene: TRBD1; j_gene: TRBJ2-2; abundance: -; CDR3nt: TGCGCCAGCAGCGAGGGACAGAATGCCGGGGAGCTGTTTTTT; CDR3aa: CASSEGQNAGELFF
v_gene: TRBV2; len: 14; d_gene: TRBD1; j_gene: TRBJ2-1; abundance: -; CDR3nt: TGTGCCAGCAGTGCCACTAGGGGGCACAATGAGCAGTTCTTC; CDR3aa: CASSATRGHNEQFF
v_gene: TRBV28; len: 15; d_gene: -; j_gene: TRBJ1-6; abundance: -; CDR3nt: TGTGCCAGCAAGGACGGTAGCGCCTATAATTCACCCCTCCACTTT; CDR3aa: CASKDGSAYNSPLHF
v_gene: TRBV28; len: 14; d_gene: -; j_gene: TRBJ2-3; abundance: -; CDR3nt: TGTGCCAGCAGCCCCGGGACTGTCACAGATACGCAGTATTTT; CDR3aa: CASSPGTVTDTQYF
v_gene: TRBV18; len: 13; d_gene: -; j_gene: TRBJ1-1; abundance: few; CDR3nt: TGTGCCAGCTCCCGTGAGGAAGGCGCTGAAGCTTTCTTT; CDR3aa: CASSREEGAEAFF
v_gene: TRBV7-9; len: 13; d_gene: -; j_gene: TRBJ1-2; abundance: few; CDR3nt: TGTGCCAGCAGCTTAGCGGCGGGGGAGGGCTACACCTTC; CDR3aa: CASSLAAGEGYTF